These 10 T cell receptor beta chains were all obtained from the same sample, sequenced in a study of identifying expanded T cells in peripheral blood. Clones were sequenced by immunoSEQ multiplex PCR, and TCRdb holds only the in-frame ones, with some missing. This sample has 60,000 to 80,000 clones, with roughly 90% found just once. The sequenced sample consisted of blood. The source of these receptors is a person aged 18 to 70 in good health.

V is TRBV6-6 and J is TRBJ2-5; 13 bases map to TRBD2. The V gene's germline CDR1 is MNHNY and CDR2 SVGAGI (reference sequence). The V gene end was trimmed by 6 bases and the J gene end by 2 bases; junction bases not matched to a gene: 6. The CDR3 covers 16 residues. CDR3: CASSQTSGGGQETQYF. CDR3 sequence (DNA): TGTGCCAGCAGCCAAACTAGCGGGGGGGGACAAGAGACCCAGTACTTC.

This rearrangement joins TRBV21-1 to TRBJ1-2; the D call TRBD1 from the table was never checked on the DNA. TRBV21-1 is a pseudogene. The CDR3 loop spans 14 amino acids. CDR3 sequence: CASNTGVTGHGYTF. The CDR3 DNA is TGTGCCAGCAACACGGGGGTGACAGGGCACGGCTACACCTTC.

V usage is TRBV9 and J usage is TRBJ2-2; D unclear. The germline V gene encodes CDR1 SGDLS and CDR2 YYNGEE. This CDR3 spans 15 amino acids. Trimming stripped 5 bases from V and 5 bases from J, with 16 bases between. The CDR3 sequence is CASSTTPQQTGELFF. CDR3 nucleotide sequence: TGTGCCAGCAGTACAACCCCCCAGCAGACCGGGGAGCTGTTTTTT.

The chain is built from TRBV27 and TRBJ2-7, with a possible D match to TRBD2 (5 bases). This CDR3 contains 15 residues. Germline-derived CDR1 and CDR2 are MNHEY and SMNVEV (reference sequence). Trimming took 6 bases from V and 7 from J, leaving 22 bases between them. The CDR3 spells CASSPRTPAGHEQYF. CDR3 nucleotides: TGTGCCAGCAGCCCGCGGACTCCGGCAGGCCATGAGCAGTACTTC.

The gene calls are TRBV19 and TRBJ2-3; possibly TRBD1 or TRBD2 for D (5 bases each). The germline V gene encodes CDR1 LNHDA and CDR2 SQIVND (reference sequence). Trimming took off 4 bases at V and 0 bases at J, with 8 bases between the two ends. The CDR3 is 14 residues long. CDR3 protein: CASSRDGSTDTQYF. DNA for the CDR3: TGTGCCAGTAGTAGGGACGGAAGCACAGATACGCAGTATTTT.

This chain links TRBV7-2 with TRBJ2-7; no definite D call. From germline, CDR1 is SGHTA and CDR2 FQGNSA. The CDR3 has 12 amino acids. V was shortened by 5 bases and J by 9 bases, with 14 bases between the two germline ends. Here the CDR3 reads CASSPGLSGQYF. In nucleotides, the CDR3 is TGTGCCAGCAGCCCGGGCCTCTCGGGGCAGTACTTC. The full variable domain, completed using reference TRBV7-2 and TRBJ2-7, is GAGVSQSPSNKVTEKGKDVELRCDPISGHTALYWYRQSLGQGLEFLIYFQGNSAPDKSGLPSDRFSAERTGGSVSTLTIQRTQQEDSAVYLCASSPGLSGQYFGPGTRLTVT.

As DNA, the CDR3 is TGTGCCAGCAGTTTTGCAGGGGGAGAAGAGACCCAGTACTTC. Translating it yields CASSFAGGEETQYF. V and J are TRBV2 and TRBJ2-5; 7 nucleotides line up with TRBD1. V gave up 5 bases and J gave up 3 bases; unmatched junction bases: 6. The V gene's germline CDR1 is SNHLY and CDR2 FYNNEI. The CDR3 loop spans 14 amino acids.

This rearrangement joins TRBV6-5 to TRBJ2-1; TRBD2 agrees at 9 bases. Germline lookup yields CDR1 MNHEY and CDR2 SVGAGI. After removal of 2 bases from V and 6 bases from J, the junction contained 5 bases not matched to a gene. The CDR3 length is 15 residues. The CDR3 nucleotides are TGTGCCAGCAGTTACGCGCTAGCGGGAACCAATGAGCAGTTCTTC. This translates into CASSYALAGTNEQFF.

The CDR3 DNA reads as TGCGCCAGCAGCTTGGGGTTCACAGAAGAGACCCAGTACTTC. Translation gives CASSLGFTEETQYF. The chain is built from TRBV5-1 and TRBJ2-5; no firm D call. The CDR3 extends over 14 amino acids. CDR1 is SGHRS, CDR2 YFSETQ, per germline. V gave up 0 bases and J gave up 3 bases, with 9 bases separating them.

The genes are TRBV5-1 and TRBJ2-1, with 8 bases matching TRBD2. The trim removed 5 bases at V and 0 bases at J, leaving 4 bases unmatched. In germline, CDR1 is SGHRS, CDR2 YFSETQ. The CDR3 is 15 amino acids. CDR3 protein: CASRIAGNSYNEQFF. CDR3 sequence (DNA): TGCGCCAGCAGGATAGCGGGAAACTCCTACAATGAGCAGTTCTTC.